These 23 T cell receptor beta chains originate from one sample sequenced in a study. TCRdb ran MiXCR on the RT-PCR reads and lists one entry per CDR3 protein. Of about 680,000 distinct CDR3 sequences listed, 14% were seen once; the top ten hold 3.6%. Sequenced input: memory CD4+ T cells from blood. These receptors originate from a female donor in good health, serving as a healthy control.

The chain employs TRBV10-2 and TRBJ2-7, with D hard to call. Deletions cut 5 bases from V and 3 bases from J, with 8 bases between. The length of the CDR3 is 12 residues. CDR1 is WSHSY and CDR2 is SAAADI in the germline V gene. DNA for the CDR3: TGCGCCAGCAGTTTCTCAGTCTACGAGCAGTACTTC. Amino acids: CASSFSVYEQYF.

This clonotype was observed a handful of times. V usage is TRBV9 and J usage is TRBJ1-3; possibly TRBD1 for D (6 bases). The germline V gene encodes CDR1 SGDLS and CDR2 YYNGEE. V dropped 4 bases and J dropped 0 bases, with 11 bases sitting between them. The CDR3 length is 15 residues. This CDR3 is CASSPTGDSGNTIYF. CDR3 in DNA: TGTGCCAGCAGCCCGACAGGAGACTCTGGAAACACCATATATTTT.

This clonotype was found a few times. The chain recombines TRBV28 with TRBJ2-3, with 7 bases identical to TRBD1. Germline assignment: CDR1 MDHEN and CDR2 SYDVKM. The CDR3 consists of 16 residues. V trimming: 7 bases; J trimming: 1 base; junction bases outside the gene matches: 11. The CDR3 spells CASILRGRSGTDTQYF. CDR3 in DNA: TGTGCCAGCATCCTCAGGGGGAGATCGGGCACAGATACGCAGTATTTT.

The chain couples TRBV3-1 to TRBJ2-5; no definite D call. Trimming shortened V by 1 base and J by 9 bases, and 6 bases separated the two germline ends. This CDR3 contains 11 residues. The germline gives CDR1 LGHDT, CDR2 YNNKEL (reference sequence). Here the CDR3 reads CASSQGVSQYF. As DNA, the CDR3 is TGTGCCAGCAGCCAAGGGGTTTCCCAGTACTTC.

V is TRBV28 and J is TRBJ1-1, with TRBD1 matching 8 bases. Germline-derived CDR1 and CDR2 are MDHEN and SYDVKM. The CDR3 length is 17 residues. V was pared by 0 bases and J by 6 bases, with 12 bases of the junction left unmatched. CDR3 sequence reads: CASSLWETGVAKAEAFF. The CDR3 DNA reads as TGTGCCAGCAGTTTATGGGAGACAGGGGTTGCGAAGGCTGAAGCTTTCTTT. Full variable domain (rest looked up from reference TRBV28 and TRBJ1-1): DVKVTQSSRYLVKRTGEKVFLECVQDMDHENMFWYRQDPGLGLRLIYFSYDVKMKEKGDIPEGYSVSREKKERFSLILESASTNQTSMYLCASSLWETGVAKAEAFFGQGTRLTVV.

The chain employs TRBV6-6 and TRBJ2-7; possibly TRBD1 or TRBD2 for D (6 bases each). CDR3 length: 14 amino acids. Trimming removed 9 bases from V and 1 base from J, with 16 bases in between. Germline V gene lookup returns CDR1 MNHNY and CDR2 SVGAGI (reference sequence). The CDR3 nucleotides read TGTGCCAGTGCGGGACACAGTAGTTCCTACGAGCAGTACTTC. This gives the protein CASAGHSSSYEQYF.

This clonotype has a count of ten or more. The rearrangement joins TRBV5-1 to TRBJ1-1, with TRBD1 matching over 11 bases. Looked up from germline, CDR1 is SGHRS and CDR2 is YFSETQ. This CDR3 comprises 16 residues. The trim removed 5 bases at V and 4 bases at J, leaving 10 bases unmatched. The CDR3: CASSSGQGAGGTEAFF. CDR3 DNA: TGCGCCAGCAGTTCTGGACAGGGGGCTGGGGGCACTGAAGCTTTCTTT.

This clonotype has more than one count but fewer than ten. The rearrangement uses TRBV4-1 and TRBJ2-1, with D perhaps matching TRBD2 (6 bases). This CDR3 comprises 16 residues. The V end was cut by 0 bases, the J end by 6 bases, with 15 bases between. Germline CDR1 MGHRA, CDR2 YSYEKL. Here the CDR3 reads CASSQDPGLTINEQFF. The DNA for the CDR3 is TGCGCCAGCAGCCAAGATCCCGGACTAACGATCAATGAGCAGTTCTTC.

This rearrangement joins TRBV20-1 to TRBJ1-1; D is perhaps TRBD1 (5 bases). The ends were cut back, 2 bases at V and 4 bases at J, with 14 bases in the middle. The germline CDR1 and CDR2 sequences are DFQATT and SNEGSKA (reference sequence). The CDR3 spans 14 residues. The CDR3 spells CSARLGGGSTEAFF. In nucleotides, the CDR3 is TGCAGTGCTAGACTTGGGGGTGGAAGCACTGAAGCTTTCTTT.

This clonotype occurred a few times. CDR3 nucleotides: TGCGCCAGCAGTAGTGAGGGTCGGGAAGGACAGCCCCAGCATTTT. Translating it yields CASSSEGREGQPQHF. The chain couples TRBV5-1 to TRBJ1-5, with D unresolved. V lost 5 bases and J 7 bases, leaving 19 bases between the germline ends. From germline, CDR1 is SGHRS and CDR2 YFSETQ. The CDR3 is 15 amino acids.

This clonotype has more than one count but fewer than ten. The rearrangement uses TRBV12-3 or TRBV12-4 and TRBJ1-5, with 7 bases matching TRBD1. The ends lost 6 bases at V and 0 bases at J; junction bases unmatched: 2. The CDR3 covers 14 residues. The CDR3 region has the DNA TGTGCCAGCAGGCAGGGGGTTAGCAATCAGCCCCAGCATTTT. Protein sequence: CASRQGVSNQPQHF.

J is TRBJ2-6 and V is TRBV6-2 or TRBV6-3; D remains ambiguous. There are 13 residues in the CDR3. The germline V and J ends were trimmed by 8 bases and 0 bases, with 5 bases remaining between them. Germline values: CDR1 MNHEY, CDR2 SVGEGT. This CDR3 is CASVSSGANVLTF. CDR3 sequence (DNA): TGTGCCAGCGTCAGCTCTGGGGCCAACGTCCTGACTTTC.

In the case of this clonotype: This may stem from a read error, because a much larger clone lies one nucleotide away. This chain links TRBV10-3 with TRBJ2-3; D is ambiguous. The CDR3 has 14 residues. Germline loops: CDR1 ENHRY, CDR2 SYGVKD. The chain's CDR3 is CASSESVSTDTQYF. The CDR3, as DNA: TGTGCCAGCAGTGAGTCTGTCTCCACAGATACGCAGTATTTT.

The chain employs TRBV27 and TRBJ1-2, with 7 nucleotides matching TRBD1. CDR3 length: 13 amino acids. Germline V gene lookup returns CDR1 MNHEY and CDR2 SMNVEV (reference sequence). Germline trimming cut 3 bases from V and 6 bases from J; bases unmatched to any gene: 4. For the CDR3, the DNA is TGTGCCAGCAGTTTTCGACAGGGTCATGGCTACACCTTC. It is translated as CASSFRQGHGYTF.

The V gene is TRBV19, the J gene TRBJ1-4; D gene unclear. CDR1 and CDR2 from the germline V gene are LNHDA and SQIVND (reference sequence). The CDR3 totals 15 residues. Deletions cut 5 bases from V and 0 bases from J, with 10 bases between. CDR3 coding DNA: TGTGCCAGTAGTCTGCTCTTGGCAACTAATGAAAAACTGTTTTTT. It yields the protein CASSLLLATNEKLFF.

This chain joins TRBV5-4 and TRBJ2-2; 14 nucleotides align to TRBD2. CDR3 length: 16 residues. Germline loops: CDR1 SGHNT, CDR2 YYREEE (reference sequence). The ends lost 0 bases at V and 6 bases at J; junction bases unmatched: 1. The CDR3 sequence is CASSLGTSGRSGELFF. CDR3 in DNA: TGTGCCAGCAGCTTGGGGACTAGCGGGAGGTCCGGGGAGCTGTTTTTT.

In this sample, this clonotype turned up many times. The chain combines TRBV9 with TRBJ2-3; TRBD1 matches 7 bases. This CDR3 region has 17 residues. Germline-derived CDR1 and CDR2 are SGDLS and YYNGEE. The V and J ends lost 3 bases and 8 bases, in that order; junction bases with no gene match: 18. CDR3 DNA sequence: TGTGCCAGCAGCGCTAACTTGGGACAGCTGGGGACCGGTACGCAGTATTTT. As protein: CASSANLGQLGTGTQYF.

This clonotype has a handful of counts. V usage is TRBV5-8 and J usage is TRBJ1-2; TRBD1 might be the D (6 bases). Germline CDR1 is SGHTS and CDR2 is YDEGEE. There are 14 residues in the CDR3. The germline V and J ends were trimmed by 1 base and 2 bases, with 9 bases remaining between them. CDR3 protein: CASSLTGFNYGYTF. CDR3 nucleotide sequence: TGTGCCAGCAGCTTGACAGGGTTCAACTATGGCTACACCTTC.

This clonotype was counted many times. The gene calls are TRBV7-9 and TRBJ1-1, with D possibly being TRBD1 (6 bases). Germline V lookup: CDR1 SEHNR, CDR2 FQNEAQ (reference sequence). The CDR3 totals 13 residues. V lost 2 bases and J lost 5, with 9 bases in between. CDR3 sequence reads: CASSLYRETEAFF. DNA for the CDR3: TGTGCCAGCAGCTTATACAGGGAGACTGAAGCTTTCTTT.

Only a few counts were recorded for this clonotype. The rearrangement joins TRBV4-3 to TRBJ2-1; 7 nucleotides match TRBD2. Germline CDR1 is LGHNA and CDR2 is YSLEER. J gave up 5 bases and V 4 bases, and 8 bases lay outside the gene matches. The CDR3 consists of 15 residues. The CDR3 DNA follows: TGCGCCAGCAGCCGGGGGGGGGAGAGAGACAATGAGCAGTTCTTC. Translated: CASSRGGERDNEQFF.

Concerning this clonotype itself: A much bigger clone sits one base away, suggesting this may be a read error. The chain recombines TRBV20-1 with TRBJ1-4; 12 bases fit TRBD1. Germline V gene sequence: CDR1 DFQATT, CDR2 SNEGSKA (reference sequence). The CDR3 extends over 13 amino acids. The trim removed 5 bases at V and 9 bases at J, leaving 4 bases unmatched. The chain's CDR3 is CSARDRGRKKLFF. The CDR3 DNA reads TGCAGTGCTCGGGACAGGGGGCGCAAAAAACTGTTTTTT.

At least ten counts were recorded for this clonotype. The rearrangement uses TRBV12-3 or TRBV12-4 and TRBJ2-5; D gene ambiguous. V lost 2 bases, J lost 3 bases, and 10 bases lay in between. The CDR3 runs 14 residues. The CDR3 nucleotides are TGTGCCAGCAGTTTACTCGATAATAAAGAGACCCAGTACTTC. It is translated as CASSLLDNKETQYF.

In the case of this clonotype: This may arise from a read error, as a much more abundant clone is one base away. The chain joins TRBV6-5 to TRBJ2-5, with TRBD2 matching over 7 bases. The V gene's germline CDR1 is MNHEY and CDR2 SVGAGI. The CDR3 runs to 13 residues. V shed 8 bases and J 5 bases; nucleotides not matched to a gene: 8. This chain's CDR3 is CASGNTGGETQYF. CDR3 nucleotides: TGTGCCAGCGGTAATACGGGAGGTGAGACCCAGTACTTC.